Below are 30 T cell receptor beta chains sequenced from a single sample in a study of regulatory T cells in long-lasting Graves disease. As to time point: newly diagnosed GD, antithyroid drugs for less than 3 months. After RNA was extracted from PBMCs, the TCR library was made from it. Library construction for TCR beta used iRepertoire HTBI primers and Arm-PCR of CDR3 regions. MiXCR, applied by TCRdb to the multiplex PCR reads, yields one record per CDR3 protein. The sample holds under 300,000 distinct CDR3 sequences, about 17% seen once. The same sample was also studied in work on T cells in Graves' hyperthyroidism and ophthalmopathy.

The sample consisted of peripheral blood mononuclear cells (PBMCs), taken at new diagnosis, from a patient treated with antithyroid drugs. The receptor source for this set is a woman aged 30 to 39 with Graves disease.

This clonotype has a count of ten or more. The chain is built from TRBV29-1 and TRBJ1-2, with D perhaps matching TRBD1 (5 bases). Germline CDR1 reads SQVTM; CDR2 reads ANQGSEA. The CDR3 covers 14 residues. Trimming stripped 5 bases from V and 0 bases from J, with 13 bases between. CDR3 coding DNA: TGCAGCGTTCTCCCCCAGGGATCTAACTATGGCTACACCTTC. Translated: CSVLPQGSNYGYTF.

In its sample, this clonotype was seen many times. The CDR3 region is CSALPDRFADTQYF. For the CDR3, the DNA is TGCAGTGCCTTACCAGACAGGTTTGCAGATACGCAGTATTTT. This chain connects TRBV20-1 to TRBJ2-3; a possible D gene is TRBD1 (6 bases). CDR1 and CDR2 (germline): DFQATT, SNEGSKA (reference sequence). V was clipped by 6 bases and J by 4 bases, with 17 bases between them. The CDR3 totals 14 residues.

This clonotype was counted at least ten times. This chain uses TRBV20-1 with TRBJ2-5; 7 bases agree with TRBD1. This CDR3 comprises 15 residues. Germline values: CDR1 DFQATT, CDR2 SNEGSKA (reference sequence). The V segment lost 5 bases and the J segment 0 bases; nucleotides outside the gene matches: 9. The CDR3 spells CSARGRTGDQETQYF. CDR3 in DNA: TGCAGTGCTCGAGGCCGGACAGGCGACCAAGAGACCCAGTACTTC.

This clonotype appeared a few times. The genes are TRBV5-1 and TRBJ1-2; D is ambiguous. Germline CDR1 SGHRS, CDR2 YFSETQ. The V end was cut by 0 bases, the J end by 4 bases, with 7 bases between. This CDR3 comprises 13 residues. The CDR3 sequence is CASSLALSYGYTF. CDR3 in DNA: TGCGCCAGCAGCTTGGCTCTATCCTATGGCTACACCTTC.

This clonotype was seen a handful of times. This sequence joins TRBV20-1 and TRBJ2-3; 10 bases line up with TRBD2. V shed 5 bases and J 7 bases; nucleotides not matched to a gene: 9. CDR3 size: 14 residues. CDR1 and CDR2 (germline): DFQATT, SNEGSKA (reference sequence). Here the CDR3 reads CSASPSGGGNTQYF. The CDR3 DNA is TGCAGTGCTTCTCCAAGCGGGGGGGGGAATACGCAGTATTTT.

This clonotype occurred many times. The CDR3 DNA is TGTGCCAGCAGCTGGGGACCCCGGGAGGAGACCCAGTACTTC. Its translation: CASSWGPREETQYF. The V gene is TRBV5-4, the J gene TRBJ2-5, with D tentatively TRBD2 (6 bases). Germline-derived CDR1 and CDR2 are SGHNT and YYREEE (reference sequence). With 3 bases removed from V and 5 bases from J, the gap between germline ends came to 14 bases. This CDR3 has 14 residues.

This chain uses TRBV9 with TRBJ2-2; 8 positions match TRBD2. Trimming took 3 bases from V and 6 from J; bases not matched to a gene: 10. Germline V gives CDR1 SGDLS, CDR2 YYNGEE. The CDR3 runs 16 residues. CDR3 sequence: CASSGFMRGAPGELFF. Here the CDR3 DNA reads TGTGCCAGCAGCGGATTCATGCGGGGGGCCCCCGGGGAGCTGTTTTTT.

This clonotype was detected many times. The chain is built from TRBV20-1 and TRBJ1-5; possible D gene TRBD1, 6 bases. The V gene's germline CDR1 is DFQATT and CDR2 SNEGSKA (reference sequence). With 6 bases removed from V and 7 bases from J, the gap between germline ends came to 16 bases. The CDR3 totals 13 residues. In nucleotides, the CDR3 is TGCAGTGCCCTTGTCCACAGGGCACAGCCCCAGCATTTT. Translation gives CSALVHRAQPQHF.

This clonotype was detected many times. The V call is TRBV20-1, the J call TRBJ1-2; D possibly corresponds to TRBD1 (6 bases). The CDR3 has 14 residues. Germline CDR1 reads DFQATT; CDR2 reads SNEGSKA (reference sequence). With 0 bases removed from V and 4 bases from J, the gap between germline ends came to 12 bases. The CDR3 region has the DNA TGCAGTGCTAGAGATCGAGGGGGGGCCTATGGCTACACCTTC. Residues: CSARDRGGAYGYTF.

This chain connects TRBV2 to TRBJ1-5; no definite D call. The CDR3 covers 14 residues. The germline V and J ends were trimmed by 3 bases and 3 bases, with 9 bases remaining between them. Germline lookup yields CDR1 SNHLY and CDR2 FYNNEI. As DNA, the CDR3 is TGTGCCAGCAGTGATAAGTTTCCCAATCAGCCCCAGCATTTT. Translating it yields CASSDKFPNQPQHF.

The chain recombines TRBV20-1 with TRBJ1-2, with a tentative D call TRBD1 (5 bases). This CDR3 region has 17 residues. V lost 6 bases, J lost 3 bases, and 26 bases lay in between. Germline values: CDR1 DFQATT, CDR2 SNEGSKA (reference sequence). Here the CDR3 reads CSASSSPARVRDYGYTF. CDR3 bases: TGCAGTGCCAGCAGCTCCCCAGCCAGGGTAAGGGACTATGGCTACACCTTC.

The chain recombines TRBV6-2 or TRBV6-3 with TRBJ2-3, with TRBD2 matching over 8 bases. The CDR3 loop spans 15 amino acids. J gave up 2 bases and V 3 bases, and 4 bases lay outside the gene matches. Germline V gives CDR1 MNHEY, CDR2 SVGEGT. The CDR3 here is CASSYRGGSTDTQYF. The CDR3 DNA sequence: TGTGCCAGCAGTTATCGGGGGGGCTCCACAGATACGCAGTATTTT.

This clonotype was seen at least ten times. The V and J genes are TRBV7-2 and TRBJ1-2; D possibly corresponds to TRBD1 (5 bases). This CDR3 region has 15 residues. Per germline, CDR1 SGHTA and CDR2 FQGNSA. Trimming cost V 1 base and J 4 bases, with 13 bases left between them. Here the CDR3 reads CASSLGGGVPYGYTF. The CDR3 region has the DNA TGTGCCAGCAGCTTAGGTGGGGGGGTTCCCTATGGCTACACCTTC.

This clonotype was seen repeatedly, ten times or more. J is TRBJ1-1 and V is TRBV18, with 8 bases identical to TRBD1. Germline assignment: CDR1 KGHSH and CDR2 LQKENI. This CDR3 contains 16 residues. Germline trimming cut 2 bases from V and 5 bases from J; bases unmatched to any gene: 10. The DNA for the CDR3 is TGTGCCAGCTCACCAAGAATCCAGGGGGCATTGACTGAAGCTTTCTTT. It translates to CASSPRIQGALTEAFF.

Points on this clonotype: A much larger clone sits a single nucleotide away, making a read error possible. The chain has TRBV5-4 and TRBJ1-1; D is perhaps TRBD1 (6 bases). CDR3 length: 14 amino acids. The germline V gene has CDR1 SGHNT and CDR2 YYREEE (reference sequence). The V and J ends lost 8 bases and 5 bases respectively, with 19 bases between them. The CDR3 DNA sequence: TGTGCCAGTCGGACAGTGCGAAGGGAAACTGAAGCTTTCTTT. As protein: CASRTVRRETEAFF.

About this clonotype: A much larger clone differs by one base, so this may be a read error. The chain has TRBV6-2 or TRBV6-3 and TRBJ2-5; 10 bases line up with TRBD2. The CDR3 consists of 15 residues. With V trimmed by 6 bases and J by 8 bases, 12 bases remained unmatched. Germline-derived CDR1 and CDR2 are MNHEY and SVGEGT. Written as DNA, the CDR3 is TGTGCCAGCAGCTCGCAGCGGGGGGGAGGGGATACCCAGTACTTC. As protein: CASSSQRGGGDTQYF.

This clonotype was recorded at least ten times. The chain employs TRBV10-3 and TRBJ1-1, with unresolved D. V was shortened by 11 bases and J by 4 bases, with 14 bases between the two germline ends. Germline CDR1 is ENHRY and CDR2 is SYGVKD. The CDR3 is made up of 12 amino acids. As DNA, the CDR3 is TGTGCCGCCTCCGGCGGGGTCACTGAAGCTTTCTTT. The encoded protein is CAASGGVTEAFF.

At least ten counts were recorded for this clonotype. The chain links TRBV6-2 or TRBV6-3 to TRBJ2-7; a possible D gene is TRBD2 (6 bases). Germline CDR1 and CDR2: MNHEY and SVGEGT. The CDR3 is made up of 14 amino acids. The V gene lost 5 bases and the J gene lost 1 base, with 12 bases spanning the gap. CDR3 loop: CASSLRGGSYEQYF. The CDR3, as DNA: TGTGCCAGCAGTCTAAGGGGAGGTTCCTACGAGCAGTACTTC.

The V call is TRBV28, the J call TRBJ1-2; tentative D call: TRBD1 (6 bases). This CDR3 region has 16 residues. The V gene's germline CDR1 is MDHEN and CDR2 SYDVKM. V gave up 5 bases and J gave up 3 bases, with 19 bases separating them. The DNA of the CDR3 is TGTGCCAGCAGTGTTAGCGGGGGGCGCCGGGACTATGGCTACACCTTC. This encodes CASSVSGGRRDYGYTF.

Of note for this clonotype: A far larger clone is one base from this, pointing to a likely read error. The genes are TRBV12-3 or TRBV12-4 and TRBJ2-7, with 11 bases aligning to TRBD2. There are 17 residues in the CDR3. J was trimmed by 5 bases and V by 4 bases; bases with no gene match: 13. The CDR3 DNA follows: TGTGCCAGCAGTTACTCAACTAGCGGGGGATATTCCCACGAGCAGTACTTC. It encodes CASSYSTSGGYSHEQYF.

J is TRBJ1-2 and V is TRBV12-3 or TRBV12-4; 8 bases map to TRBD1. Trimming cost V 6 bases and J 2 bases; bases outside gene matches: 2. The CDR3 length is 13 residues. In DNA form, the CDR3 reads TGTGCCAGCAGGTGGACAGGGAACTATGGCTACACCTTC. The encoded protein is CASRWTGNYGYTF.

This clonotype was recorded many times. The chain couples TRBV20-1 to TRBJ2-1, with TRBD2 matching 9 bases. Germline assignment: CDR1 DFQATT and CDR2 SNEGSKA (reference sequence). The CDR3 loop spans 16 amino acids. After removal of 3 bases from V and 1 base from J, the junction contained 7 bases not matched to a gene. The CDR3 sequence: CSASTELAGSYNEQFF. The CDR3 bases are TGCAGTGCTAGCACGGAGCTAGCGGGATCCTACAATGAGCAGTTCTTC.

This clonotype appeared a few times. The V gene is TRBV4-1, the J gene TRBJ2-7; no firm D call. The V gene lost 0 bases and the J gene lost 3 bases, with 15 bases spanning the gap. CDR3 length: 16 residues. Germline V gene sequence: CDR1 MGHRA, CDR2 YSYEKL. The CDR3 coding sequence is TGCGCCAGCAGCCAAGATGAGGATAGCAGACACTACGAGCAGTACTTC. It codes for CASSQDEDSRHYEQYF.

In this sample, this clonotype turned up a few times. The chain is built from TRBV19 and TRBJ1-2; D perhaps matches TRBD1 (5 bases). CDR3 length: 15 amino acids. Germline V CDR1 and CDR2: LNHDA, SQIVND (reference sequence). The ends were cut back, 5 bases at V and 4 bases at J, with 17 bases in the middle. CDR3 coding DNA: TGTGCCAGTAGTCCGACCGCGGGGGGGGGCTATGGCTACACCTTC. It is translated as CASSPTAGGGYGYTF.

This clonotype came up many times. The chain carries TRBV7-8 and TRBJ1-2, with 8 bases identical to TRBD1. Germline assignment: CDR1 SGHVS and CDR2 FQNEAQ. The CDR3 is made up of 12 amino acids. V shed 4 bases and J 9 bases; nucleotides not matched to a gene: 4. The CDR3 DNA sequence: TGTGCCAGCAGCTCGCAGGGGGCGAGCTACACCTTC. Translated: CASSSQGASYTF.

This clonotype was counted at least ten times. This chain joins TRBV7-9 and TRBJ2-5; D not resolved. Germline values: CDR1 SEHNR, CDR2 FQNEAQ (reference sequence). Deletions cut 1 base from V and 1 base from J, with 10 bases between. This CDR3 comprises 15 residues. This CDR3 reads CASSLVRHSQETQYF. The CDR3 DNA reads as TGTGCCAGCAGCTTAGTTCGGCACAGCCAAGAGACCCAGTACTTC.

This clonotype has just a few counts. The chain uses TRBV7-6 and TRBJ2-7; TRBD1 agrees at 7 bases. J was trimmed by 1 base and V by 5 bases; bases with no gene match: 11. The CDR3 has 16 residues. Germline lookup yields CDR1 SGHVS and CDR2 FNYEAQ. DNA of the CDR3: TGTGCCAGCAGCCTCCCCGAGGGGGCTCCATCCTACGAGCAGTACTTC. This codes for CASSLPEGAPSYEQYF.

The chain employs TRBV25-1 and TRBJ1-6; D might be TRBD1 (6 bases). The CDR3 length is 13 residues. Trimming left V 1 base short and J 9 bases short, with 7 bases between. The germline V gene has CDR1 MGHDK and CDR2 SYGVNS. The CDR3 spells CASSELGGSPLHF. The CDR3 DNA is TGTGCCAGCAGTGAATTAGGGGGTTCACCCCTCCACTTT.

The chain has TRBV4-1 and TRBJ1-2, with D unclear. The germline V gene encodes CDR1 MGHRA and CDR2 YSYEKL. CDR3 length: 15 amino acids. The germline V and J ends were trimmed by 5 bases and 3 bases, with 16 bases remaining between them. As DNA, the CDR3 is TGCGCCAGCAGCACCGGGCCATCGGGAGACTATGGCTACACCTTC. This sequence encodes CASSTGPSGDYGYTF.

The V gene is TRBV20-1, the J gene TRBJ2-5, with TRBD2 identical over 11 bases. In germline, CDR1 is DFQATT, CDR2 SNEGSKA (reference sequence). This CDR3 region has 15 residues. Trimming cost V 4 bases and J 5 bases; bases outside gene matches: 9. Here the CDR3 DNA reads TGCAGTGCTAAACTAGCGGGGGAGACCCGGGAGACCCAGTACTTC. It translates to CSAKLAGETRETQYF.